Presented here are 22 T cell receptor beta chains from one specimen sequenced in a study of blood T cell repertoires in COVID-19. Profiling relied on immunoSEQ multiplex PCR, and the TCRdb table lists in-frame clones only, not all of them. The sample shows roughly 360,000 clones, 81% of them seen only once. Material for sequencing was peripheral blood. The receptors stem from a human donor with acute or convalescent COVID-19. The donor label of this sample is uncertain.

The chain has TRBV6-5 and TRBJ2-7; D is possibly TRBD1 (6 bases). CDR1 and CDR2 (germline): MNHEY, SVGAGI. The CDR3 spans 13 residues. Trimming took off 10 bases at V and 5 bases at J, with 18 bases between the two ends. The CDR3 reads CATRTVGANEQYF. CDR3 DNA: TGTGCCACCCGGACAGTTGGTGCTAACGAGCAGTACTTC.

V gene TRBV6-2 or TRBV6-3 combines with J gene TRBJ2-7, with 9 bases that match TRBD2. Germline V CDR1 and CDR2: MNHEY, SVGEGT. Trimming cost V 5 bases and J 2 bases; bases outside gene matches: 7. This CDR3 is built from 15 residues. This CDR3 is CASSRSGRPPYEQYF. The CDR3 DNA follows: TGTGCCAGCAGTAGGAGCGGGAGGCCCCCCTACGAGCAGTACTTC.

The chain employs TRBV7-6 and TRBJ2-1, with TRBD1 identical over 7 bases. The CDR3 is made up of 15 amino acids. Germline lookup yields CDR1 SGHVS and CDR2 FNYEAQ. Trimming removed 4 bases from V and 5 bases from J; junction bases left unmatched: 8. CDR3 amino acids: CASSYRKGQHNEQFF. In nucleotides, the CDR3 is TGTGCCAGCAGCTATCGAAAGGGACAGCACAATGAGCAGTTCTTC.

J is TRBJ1-1 and V is TRBV5-1; no firm D call. The CDR3 loop spans 13 amino acids. Trimming stripped 4 bases from V and 10 bases from J, with 17 bases between. CDR1 and CDR2 (germline): SGHRS, YFSETQ. The CDR3 coding sequence is TGCGCCAGCAGCACTTCGAACCCAGAGGGAGCTTTCTTT. As protein: CASSTSNPEGAFF.

With regard to this clone: Other DNA sequences from this sample encode an identical CDR3 as well. V is TRBV6-5 and J is TRBJ1-1, with 10 bases matching TRBD1. V trimming: 5 bases; J trimming: 5 bases; junction bases outside the gene matches: 5. The length of the CDR3 is 14 residues. Germline V gene lookup returns CDR1 MNHEY and CDR2 SVGAGI. The CDR3 reads CASSLRTGGTEAFF. The CDR3, as DNA: TGTGCCAGCAGTCTACGGACAGGGGGTACTGAAGCTTTCTTT.

V is TRBV19 and J is TRBJ2-1; TRBD1 matches 7 bases. Germline V gene sequence: CDR1 LNHDA, CDR2 SQIVND (reference sequence). The V gene end was trimmed by 6 bases and the J gene end by 2 bases; junction bases not matched to a gene: 10. This CDR3 comprises 16 residues. CDR3 in DNA: TGTGCCAGTAGCCGGTCGAGTAGGGGGCCCTACAATGAGCAGTTCTTC. Encoded protein: CASSRSSRGPYNEQFF.

The chain is built from TRBV19 and TRBJ1-5; D is uncertain. The CDR3 runs to 13 residues. The V gene's germline CDR1 is LNHDA and CDR2 SQIVND (reference sequence). Trimming pared 5 bases from V and 1 base from J, leaving 6 bases between. In nucleotides, the CDR3 is TGTGCCAGTAGTCCTCAGAGCAATCAGCCCCAGCATTTT. This sequence encodes CASSPQSNQPQHF.

The chain has TRBV10-1 and TRBJ2-6; D gene ambiguous. V lost 2 bases, J lost 4 bases, and 9 bases lay in between. The germline V gene encodes CDR1 WNHNN and CDR2 SYGVQD (reference sequence). This CDR3 is built from 15 residues. Here the CDR3 reads CASSEQVSGANVLTF. DNA for the CDR3: TGCGCCAGCAGTGAGCAGGTCTCCGGGGCCAACGTCCTGACTTTC.

The chain joins TRBV4-1 to TRBJ2-3; D perhaps matches TRBD2 (5 bases). CDR1 is MGHRA, CDR2 YSYEKL, per germline. The V end was cut by 1 base, the J end by 12 bases, with 11 bases between. CDR3 length equals 12 residues. Here the CDR3 reads CASSQGAGSQYF. CDR3 sequence (DNA): TGCGCCAGCAGCCAAGGGGCGGGCAGCCAGTATTTT.

With respect to this clone: The identical CDR3 is also encoded by other nucleotide sequences in the sample. The rearrangement links TRBV15 to TRBJ1-5; no firm D call. Germline CDR1 reads LNHNV; CDR2 reads YYDKDF (reference sequence). There are 13 residues in the CDR3. V was trimmed by 3 bases and J by 2 bases, leaving 5 bases between them. CDR3 nucleotide sequence: TGTGCCACCAGCAGTAGAGGCAATCAGCCCCAGCATTTT. It codes for CATSSRGNQPQHF. Full variable domain (missing parts from reference TRBV15 and TRBJ1-5): DAMVIQNPRYQVTQFGKPVTLSCSQTLNHNVMYWYQQKSSQAPKLLFHYYDKDFNNEADTPDNFQSRRPNTSFCFLDIRSPGLGDTAMYLCATSSRGNQPQHFGDGTRLSIL.

The gene calls are TRBV30 and TRBJ2-3, with 10 bases identical to TRBD1. The CDR3 length is 15 residues. Germline lookup yields CDR1 GTSNPN and CDR2 SVGIG (reference sequence). With 3 bases clipped from V and 1 base from J, the junction kept 4 bases outside the gene matches. Here the CDR3 reads CAWSSGTGGTDTQYF. The CDR3 region has the DNA TGTGCCTGGAGCTCCGGGACAGGGGGCACAGATACGCAGTATTTT.

The chain combines TRBV21-1 with TRBJ2-7; the listed D gene, TRBD1, was not tested against the DNA. TRBV21-1 constitutes a pseudogene. CDR3 length equals 16 residues. CDR3 in DNA: TGTGCCAGCAGCAAATCTCCCGGGACAGAAACCTACGAGCAGTACTTC. It translates to CASSKSPGTETYEQYF.

V usage is TRBV28 and J usage is TRBJ1-5, with D hard to call. With 5 bases removed from V and 4 bases from J, the gap between germline ends came to 12 bases. This CDR3 spans 14 amino acids. The germline CDR1 and CDR2 sequences are MDHEN and SYDVKM. The CDR3 loop reads CASSAPSGNQPQHF. CDR3 sequence (DNA): TGTGCCAGCAGTGCCCCCAGCGGGAATCAGCCCCAGCATTTT.

The chain employs TRBV28 and TRBJ2-3, with D possibly TRBD1 on 6 matching bases. The CDR3 has 12 amino acids. V was clipped by 8 bases and J by 5 bases, with 11 bases between them. Germline CDR1 MDHEN, CDR2 SYDVKM. The CDR3 nucleotides read TGTGCCAGCCTTTCAGGGGTAGATACGCAGTATTTT. Translating gives CASLSGVDTQYF.

This clone was detected a few times. The V call is TRBV6-6, the J call TRBJ1-6; the D is unclear. The CDR3 contains 13 residues. Germline V gene sequence: CDR1 MNHNY, CDR2 SVGAGI (reference sequence). The V end was cut by 9 bases, the J end by 7 bases, with 13 bases between. In nucleotides, the CDR3 is TGTGCCAGTGTACGAGGGTACAATTCACCCCTCCACTTT. It yields the protein CASVRGYNSPLHF.

This chain links TRBV29-1 with TRBJ2-2; 7 positions match TRBD2. The CDR3 is made up of 16 amino acids. V was clipped by 4 bases and J by 5 bases; unmatched bases: 13. Germline lookup yields CDR1 SQVTM and CDR2 ANQGSEA. In DNA, the CDR3 is TGCAGCGTTGGGTCATCAGCGGGAATAAGAACCGGGGAGCTGTTTTTT. It is translated as CSVGSSAGIRTGELFF.

This chain uses TRBV7-2 with TRBJ1-2, with 7 bases fitting TRBD1. The CDR3 has 17 residues. Trimming took 5 bases from V and 4 from J; bases not matched to a gene: 16. Per the germline V gene, CDR1 is SGHTA and CDR2 is FQGNSA. DNA for the CDR3: TGTGCCAGCAGCCACGAGCGTGGGACAGCCCCTACCTATGGCTACACCTTC. Its protein is CASSHERGTAPTYGYTF.

V usage is TRBV7-9 and J usage is TRBJ1-5; unclear D gene. Between the trimmed V and J ends, which lost 2 bases and 9 bases, there was a span of 8 bases. CDR3 length equals 12 residues. Germline CDR1 SEHNR, CDR2 FQNEAQ (reference sequence). As DNA, the CDR3 is TGTGCCAGCAGCTTACCACTCGGGCCCCAGCATTTT. Its translation is CASSLPLGPQHF.

The genes are TRBV27 and TRBJ1-6; the match to TRBD1 covers 8 bases. V dropped 3 bases and J dropped 6; count of bases not matched to a gene: 4. Germline V gene lookup returns CDR1 MNHEY and CDR2 SMNVEV (reference sequence). There are 15 residues in the CDR3. For the CDR3, the DNA is TGTGCCAGCAGTTTGACAGGGGATGGTAATTCACCCCTCCACTTT. Protein sequence: CASSLTGDGNSPLHF.

This chain joins TRBV7-2 and TRBJ1-5; unclear D gene. The CDR3 sequence is 17 residues long. Per germline, CDR1 SGHTA and CDR2 FQGNSA. V was trimmed by 4 bases and J by 0 bases, leaving 16 bases between them. CDR3 protein: CASSSLQVPYSNQPQHF. The CDR3 DNA is TGTGCCAGCAGCTCCCTCCAGGTTCCCTATAGCAATCAGCCCCAGCATTTT.

In regard to this clone: The sample carries other DNA sequences with the same CDR3. The V call is TRBV7-9, the J call TRBJ1-2; D gene uncertain. CDR1 and CDR2 from the germline V gene are SEHNR and FQNEAQ (reference sequence). V lost 1 base, J lost 5 bases, and 11 bases lay in between. This CDR3 contains 14 residues. CDR3 sequence: CASSLVTGGYGYTF. In nucleotides, the CDR3 is TGTGCCAGCAGCTTAGTAACCGGCGGGTATGGCTACACCTTC.

The chain is built from TRBV30 and TRBJ2-7; TRBD1 matches 9 bases. The CDR3 runs 14 residues. V lost 3 bases and J lost 3; bases outside the gene matches: 6. CDR1 is GTSNPN and CDR2 is SVGIG in the germline V gene (reference sequence). The CDR3 nucleotides are TGTGCCTGGAGGGAGACAGGGGGAAGCTACGAGCAGTACTTC. Encoded protein: CAWRETGGSYEQYF.